What follows are 19 T cell receptor beta chains derived from one specimen sequenced in a study of vaccination effects on CD4 cells after COVID-19. Libraries were prepared by immunoSEQ multiplex PCR; TCRdb keeps only in-frame clonotypes and omits some of them. The sample has over 50,000 clones; roughly 80% are singletons. Viral peptide pools were used in the ViraFEST assay to expand antigen-specific CD4+ T cells, and sequencing came afterward. The authors isolated CD4+ T cells after approximately 9 days of culture. No antigen is known for these receptors. The sequenced sample was CD4+ T cells from PBMCs cultured with HCoV-229E spike peptides, obtained before COVID-19 vaccination. All receptors derive from a human donor who received a COVID-19 vaccine.

The chain recombines TRBV2 with TRBJ1-1; 7 nucleotides line up with TRBD1. The trim removed 5 bases at V and 1 base at J, leaving 4 bases unmatched. This CDR3 comprises 14 residues. Germline V CDR1 and CDR2: SNHLY, FYNNEI. CDR3 residues: CASSQGTANTEAFF. The CDR3 DNA follows: TGTGCCAGCAGTCAGGGGACAGCGAACACTGAAGCTTTCTTT.

The rearrangement uses TRBV28 and TRBJ1-2, with D possibly matching TRBD1 (6 bases). Germline CDR1 reads MDHEN; CDR2 reads SYDVKM. Deletions cut 5 bases from V and 4 bases from J, with 17 bases between. The CDR3 length is 15 residues. CDR3 region: CASSEGQFIAYGYTF. In DNA form, the CDR3 reads TGTGCCAGCAGTGAGGGACAATTTATCGCCTATGGCTACACCTTC.

The chain uses TRBV6-6 and TRBJ2-3; 9 positions agree with TRBD2. In germline, CDR1 is MNHNY, CDR2 SVGAGI (reference sequence). This CDR3 is built from 14 residues. Losses at the gene ends were 10 bases for V and 3 bases for J; bases not matched to a gene: 8. The CDR3 bases are TGTGCCACAGGGGCTAGCGGGATGACAGATACGCAGTATTTT. This translates into CATGASGMTDTQYF.

The CDR3 reads CASSKTGREGYTF. The CDR3 DNA is TGCGCCAGCTCTAAGACAGGGAGAGAGGGCTACACCTTC. The rearrangement joins TRBV10-1 to TRBJ1-2; 7 bases are shared with TRBD1. V gave up 8 bases and J gave up 8 bases; unmatched junction bases: 11. Germline values: CDR1 WNHNN, CDR2 SYGVQD (reference sequence). The CDR3 is 13 residues long.

This chain links TRBV5-6 with TRBJ1-4; 9 positions match TRBD1. The CDR3 totals 17 residues. V shed 3 bases and J 5 bases; nucleotides not matched to a gene: 11. CDR1 and CDR2 from the germline V gene are SGHDT and YYEEEE. The CDR3 reads CASSYQTGGATNEKLFF. CDR3 in DNA: TGTGCCAGCAGCTATCAAACAGGGGGCGCTACCAATGAAAAACTGTTTTTT.

The count of this clone is one. This chain links TRBV24-1 with TRBJ1-2; D not resolved. The germline gives CDR1 KGHDR, CDR2 SFDVKD. This CDR3 contains 14 residues. Trimming took off 6 bases at V and 0 bases at J, with 10 bases between the two ends. This CDR3 reads CATSQGLTNYGYTF. The CDR3 coding sequence is TGTGCCACCAGTCAAGGGTTGACTAACTATGGCTACACCTTC.

This clone has only one observation. The chain recombines TRBV28 with TRBJ1-1; the D is unclear. V was cut by 1 base and J by 10 bases, with 10 bases left in between. The germline V gene encodes CDR1 MDHEN and CDR2 SYDVKM. The CDR3 runs 12 residues. In nucleotides, the CDR3 is TGTGCCAGCAGTTTATCATTCGGGCGAGCTTTCTTT. It encodes CASSLSFGRAFF.

This clone is a singleton in its sample. The rearrangement joins TRBV6-2 or TRBV6-3 to TRBJ2-6; D gene uncertain. The V and J ends lost 5 bases and 0 bases respectively, with 11 bases between them. The CDR3 spans 16 residues. Germline loops: CDR1 MNHEY, CDR2 SVGEGT. This chain's CDR3 is CASSRFRDSGANVLTF. The CDR3 nucleotides are TGTGCCAGCAGTCGGTTCCGCGACTCTGGGGCCAACGTCCTGACTTTC.

This sequence joins TRBV5-1 and TRBJ1-1; 7 bases align to TRBD1. CDR1 is SGHRS and CDR2 is YFSETQ in the germline V gene. V shed 0 bases and J 5 bases; nucleotides not matched to a gene: 1. The length of the CDR3 is 13 residues. As DNA, the CDR3 is TGCGCCAGCAGCTTGGAACAGGGGACTGAAGCTTTCTTT. Its protein product is CASSLEQGTEAFF. Full variable domain (remainder filled in from reference TRBV5-1 and TRBJ1-1): KAGVTQTPRYLIKTRGQQVTLSCSPISGHRSVSWYQQTPGQGLQFLFEYFSETQRNKGNFPGRFSGRQFSNSRSEMNVSTLELGDSALYLCASSLEQGTEAFFGQGTRLTVV.

In its sample, this clone was seen a few times. This rearrangement joins TRBV18 to TRBJ2-2; perhaps TRBD2 as D (5 bases). CDR3 size: 14 residues. With 2 bases removed from V and 7 bases from J, the gap between germline ends came to 11 bases. In germline, CDR1 is KGHSH, CDR2 LQKENI. Here the CDR3 reads CASSPSLAGGELFF. CDR3 in DNA: TGTGCCAGCTCACCATCCCTAGCCGGCGGGGAGCTGTTTTTT.

This clone has a handful of counts. The chain has TRBV7-8 and TRBJ1-2; 8 nucleotides agree with TRBD1. The CDR3 spans 16 residues. Germline CDR1 SGHVS, CDR2 FQNEAQ. V dropped 6 bases and J dropped 6; count of bases not matched to a gene: 15. The DNA for the CDR3 is TGTGCCAGCAGACTTGTACGGACAGGGAAGCTCGATGGCTACACCTTC. It encodes CASRLVRTGKLDGYTF. The complete variable domain, with remaining parts taken from reference TRBV7-8 and TRBJ1-2, reads GAGVSQSPRYKVAKRGQDVALRCDPISGHVSLFWYQQALGQGPEFLTYFQNEAQLDKSGLPSDRFFAERPEGSVSTLKIQRTQQEDSAVYLCASRLVRTGKLDGYTFGSGTRLTVV.

This clone was detected a few times. J is TRBJ2-7 and V is TRBV2, with D perhaps TRBD1 (6 bases). Germline values: CDR1 SNHLY, CDR2 FYNNEI. With 6 bases removed from V and 6 bases from J, the gap between germline ends came to 15 bases. CDR3 length equals 13 residues. The CDR3: CASRVDSQTEQYV. CDR3 DNA: TGTGCCAGCAGGGTGGACAGCCAAACCGAGCAGTACGTC.

This clone was seen a handful of times. The chain links TRBV18 to TRBJ1-2; 7 bases map to TRBD1. Germline trimming cut 5 bases from V and 3 bases from J; bases unmatched to any gene: 6. Per germline, CDR1 KGHSH and CDR2 LQKENI. The CDR3 sequence is 14 residues long. In DNA form, the CDR3 reads TGTGCCAGCTCAACTCGACAGGGTGACTATGGCTACACCTTC. This gives the protein CASSTRQGDYGYTF.

This chain joins TRBV4-1 and TRBJ1-1; 9 bases line up with TRBD1. The junction had 7 bases not matched to a gene; V was cut back by 0 bases and J by 5 bases. CDR3 length: 16 amino acids. The V gene's germline CDR1 is MGHRA and CDR2 YSYEKL. CDR3 bases: TGCGCCAGCAGCCAAGAACCCCACAGGGGGCAAACTGAAGCTTTCTTT. Its protein product is CASSQEPHRGQTEAFF.

The chain is built from TRBV9 and TRBJ1-6; D might be TRBD1 (5 bases). CDR1 and CDR2 from the germline V gene are SGDLS and YYNGEE. This CDR3 spans 15 amino acids. The germline V and J ends were trimmed by 2 bases and 10 bases, with 16 bases remaining between them. CDR3 loop: CASSVGESGQSPLHF. In nucleotides, the CDR3 is TGTGCCAGCAGCGTGGGGGAATCAGGGCAGTCACCCCTCCACTTT.

This clone was seen just once. The V gene is TRBV6-4, the J gene TRBJ2-1, with a tentative D call TRBD2 (6 bases). Germline-derived CDR1 and CDR2 are MRHNA and SNTAGT. The ends were cut back, 4 bases at V and 10 bases at J, with 14 bases in the middle. CDR3 size: 13 residues. In nucleotides, the CDR3 is TGTGCCAGCAGTGGCGGGACCGCCAGCGAGCAGTTCTTC. It translates to CASSGGTASEQFF.

The V call is TRBV9, the J call TRBJ1-1; D is undetermined. V was clipped by 0 bases and J by 4 bases, with 7 bases between them. The CDR3 runs to 13 residues. Germline V gene lookup returns CDR1 SGDLS and CDR2 YYNGEE. The CDR3 here is CASSVAMGTEAFF. The CDR3 bases are TGTGCCAGCAGCGTAGCTATGGGCACTGAAGCTTTCTTT.

The gene calls are TRBV9 and TRBJ2-7; D is uncertain. The CDR3 is made up of 15 amino acids. The germline V gene encodes CDR1 SGDLS and CDR2 YYNGEE. V lost 4 bases and J lost 2, with 16 bases in between. CDR3 amino acids: CASSKEDGPTYEQYV. The CDR3 region has the DNA TGTGCCAGCAGCAAAGAGGACGGGCCAACCTACGAGCAGTACGTC.

The rearrangement uses TRBV5-6 and TRBJ2-7; D not resolved. The CDR3 runs to 13 residues. V lost 3 bases and J 0 bases, leaving 7 bases between the germline ends. Germline V gives CDR1 SGHDT, CDR2 YYEEEE. CDR3 nucleotides: TGTGCCAGCAGCTCCGACATCTCCTACGAGCAGTACGTC. This translates into CASSSDISYEQYV.